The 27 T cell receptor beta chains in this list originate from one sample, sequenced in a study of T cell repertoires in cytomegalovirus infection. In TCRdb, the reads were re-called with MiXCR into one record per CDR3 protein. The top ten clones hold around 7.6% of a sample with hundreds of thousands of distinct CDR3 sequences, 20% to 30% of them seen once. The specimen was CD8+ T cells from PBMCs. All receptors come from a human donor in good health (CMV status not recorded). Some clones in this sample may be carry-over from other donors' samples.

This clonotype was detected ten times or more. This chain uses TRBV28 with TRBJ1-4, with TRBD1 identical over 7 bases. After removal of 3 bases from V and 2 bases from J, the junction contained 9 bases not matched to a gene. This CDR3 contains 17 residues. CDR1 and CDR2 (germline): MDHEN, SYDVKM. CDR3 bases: TGTGCCAGCAGTTTTGCTACAGGGGTGGAGACTAATGAAAAACTGTTTTTT. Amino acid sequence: CASSFATGVETNEKLFF.

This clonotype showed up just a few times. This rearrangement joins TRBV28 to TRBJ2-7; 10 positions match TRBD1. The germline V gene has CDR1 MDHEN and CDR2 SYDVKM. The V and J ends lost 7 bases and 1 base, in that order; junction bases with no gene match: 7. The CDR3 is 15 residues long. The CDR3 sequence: CASNPGTGVSYEQYV. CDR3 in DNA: TGTGCCAGCAACCCCGGGACAGGGGTTTCCTACGAGCAGTACGTC.

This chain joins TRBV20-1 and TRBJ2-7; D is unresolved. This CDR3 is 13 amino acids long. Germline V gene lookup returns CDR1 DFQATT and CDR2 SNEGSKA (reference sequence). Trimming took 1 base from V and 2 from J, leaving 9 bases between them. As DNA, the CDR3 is TGCAGTGCTAGAGGGCTCGGTACCTACGAGCAGTACGTC. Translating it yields CSARGLGTYEQYV.

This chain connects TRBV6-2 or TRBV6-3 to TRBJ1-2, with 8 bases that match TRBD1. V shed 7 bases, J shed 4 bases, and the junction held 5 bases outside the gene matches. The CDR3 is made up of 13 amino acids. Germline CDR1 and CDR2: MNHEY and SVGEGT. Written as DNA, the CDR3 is TGTGCCAGCATTAACGGACAGGGCTATGGCTACACCTTC. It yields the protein CASINGQGYGYTF.

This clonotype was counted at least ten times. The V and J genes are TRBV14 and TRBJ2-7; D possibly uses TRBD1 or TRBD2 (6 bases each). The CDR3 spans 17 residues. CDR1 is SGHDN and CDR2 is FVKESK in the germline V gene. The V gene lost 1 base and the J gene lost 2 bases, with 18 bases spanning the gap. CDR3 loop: CASSQGPTGGAPYEQYF. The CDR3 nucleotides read TGTGCCAGCAGCCAAGGCCCGACAGGAGGGGCTCCCTACGAGCAGTACTTC.

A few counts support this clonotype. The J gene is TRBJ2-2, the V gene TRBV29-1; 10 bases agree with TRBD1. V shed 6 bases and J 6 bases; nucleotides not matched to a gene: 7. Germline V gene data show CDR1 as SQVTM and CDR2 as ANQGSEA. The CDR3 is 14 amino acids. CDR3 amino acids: CSVETGGYSGELFF. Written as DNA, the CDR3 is TGCAGCGTCGAGACAGGGGGCTATTCCGGGGAGCTGTTTTTT.

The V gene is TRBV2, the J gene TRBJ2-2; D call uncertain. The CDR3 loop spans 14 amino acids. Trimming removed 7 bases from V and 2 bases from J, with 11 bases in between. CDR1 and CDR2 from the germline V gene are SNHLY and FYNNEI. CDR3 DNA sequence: TGTGCCAGCATGTATATGACCAACACCGGGGAGCTGTTTTTT. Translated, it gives CASMYMTNTGELFF.

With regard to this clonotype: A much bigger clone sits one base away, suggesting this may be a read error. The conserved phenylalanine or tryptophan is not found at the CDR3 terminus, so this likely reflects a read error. The CDR3 sequence: CASSRTEISGANVLTL. The DNA for the CDR3 is TGTGCCAGCAGCCGGACGGAAATCTCTGGGGCCAACGTCCTGACTCTC. This chain connects TRBV7-2 to TRBJ2-6; D remains unclear. Per germline, CDR1 SGHTA and CDR2 FQGNSA. The V end was cut by 5 bases, the J end by 0 bases, with 11 bases between. This CDR3 has 16 amino acids.

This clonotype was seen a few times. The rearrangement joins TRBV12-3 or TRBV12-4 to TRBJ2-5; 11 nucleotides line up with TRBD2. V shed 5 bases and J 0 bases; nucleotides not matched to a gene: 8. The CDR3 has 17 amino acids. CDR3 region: CASSTGLADLYQETQYF. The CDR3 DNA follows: TGTGCCAGCAGTACGGGACTAGCGGATCTGTACCAAGAGACCCAGTACTTC.

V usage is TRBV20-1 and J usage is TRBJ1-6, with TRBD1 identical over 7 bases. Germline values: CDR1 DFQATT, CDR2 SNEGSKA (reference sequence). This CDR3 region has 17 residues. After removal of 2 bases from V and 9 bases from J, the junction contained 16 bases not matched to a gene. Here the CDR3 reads CSARNPRQGDLGSPLHF. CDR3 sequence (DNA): TGCAGTGCTAGAAACCCGAGGCAGGGGGATCTTGGTTCACCCCTCCACTTT.

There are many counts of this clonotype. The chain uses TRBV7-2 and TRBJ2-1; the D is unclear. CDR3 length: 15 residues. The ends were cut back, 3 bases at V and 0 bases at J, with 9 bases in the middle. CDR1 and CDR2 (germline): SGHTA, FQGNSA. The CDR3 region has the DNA TGTGCCAGCAGCTTGACTCCTAGCTCCTACAATGAGCAGTTCTTC. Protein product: CASSLTPSSYNEQFF.

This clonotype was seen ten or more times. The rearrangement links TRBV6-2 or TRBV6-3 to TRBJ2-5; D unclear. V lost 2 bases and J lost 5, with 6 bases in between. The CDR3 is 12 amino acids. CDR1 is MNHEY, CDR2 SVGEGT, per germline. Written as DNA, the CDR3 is TGTGCCAGCAGTTACGCCGGGGAGACCCAGTACTTC. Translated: CASSYAGETQYF.

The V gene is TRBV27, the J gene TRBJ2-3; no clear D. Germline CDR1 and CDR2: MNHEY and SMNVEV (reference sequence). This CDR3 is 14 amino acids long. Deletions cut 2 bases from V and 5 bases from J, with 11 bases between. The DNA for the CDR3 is TGTGCCAGCAGTTTAAAGAAGCTACAAGATACGCAGTATTTT. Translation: CASSLKKLQDTQYF.

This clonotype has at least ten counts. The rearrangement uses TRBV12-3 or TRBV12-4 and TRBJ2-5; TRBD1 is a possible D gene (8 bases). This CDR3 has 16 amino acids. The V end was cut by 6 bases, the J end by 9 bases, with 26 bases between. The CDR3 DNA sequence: TGTGCCAGCAGCTACGGACAGGGCTCTACCCGGGGGGCCCAGTACTTC. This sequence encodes CASSYGQGSTRGAQYF.

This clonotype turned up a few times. In DNA, the CDR3 is TGCGCCAGCAGCTTGCGACCAGTGAACACCGGGGAGCTGTTTTTT. Protein product: CASSLRPVNTGELFF. The genes are TRBV5-1 and TRBJ2-2, with D unclear. CDR3 length equals 15 residues. Germline loops: CDR1 SGHRS, CDR2 YFSETQ. Trimming removed 1 base from V and 1 base from J, with 8 bases in between.

CDR3 sequence reads: CASSSGTGYRDEQYV. CDR3 nucleotides: TGTGCCAGCAGCTCGGGGACAGGGTACAGGGACGAGCAGTACGTC. The chain links TRBV5-6 to TRBJ2-7, with 9 bases matching TRBD1. The trim removed 3 bases at V and 5 bases at J, leaving 9 bases unmatched. Per germline, CDR1 SGHDT and CDR2 YYEEEE. This CDR3 is 15 amino acids long.

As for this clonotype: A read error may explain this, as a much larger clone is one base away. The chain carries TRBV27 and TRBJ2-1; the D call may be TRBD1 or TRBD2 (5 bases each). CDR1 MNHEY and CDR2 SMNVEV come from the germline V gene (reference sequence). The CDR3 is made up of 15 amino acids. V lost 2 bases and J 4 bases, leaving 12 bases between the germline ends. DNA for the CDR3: TGTGCCAGCAGTTTAACAGTGGGGGTTTACAATGAGCAGTTCTTC. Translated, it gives CASSLTVGVYNEQFF.

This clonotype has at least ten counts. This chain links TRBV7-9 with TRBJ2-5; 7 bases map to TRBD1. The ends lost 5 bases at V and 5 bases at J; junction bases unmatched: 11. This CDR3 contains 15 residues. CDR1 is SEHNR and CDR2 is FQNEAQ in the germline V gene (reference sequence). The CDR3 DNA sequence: TGTGCCAGCAGCCCTCGACAGGGTTTTTGGGAGACCCAGTACTTC. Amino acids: CASSPRQGFWETQYF.

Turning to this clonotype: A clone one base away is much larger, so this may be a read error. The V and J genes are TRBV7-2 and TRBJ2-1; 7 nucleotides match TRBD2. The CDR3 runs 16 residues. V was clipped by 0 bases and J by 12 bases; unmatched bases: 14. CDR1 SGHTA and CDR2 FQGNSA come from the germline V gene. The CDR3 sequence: CASSLADLAEIVRQFF. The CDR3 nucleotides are TGTGCCAGCAGCTTAGCCGATCTAGCGGAAATTGTTCGGCAGTTCTTC.

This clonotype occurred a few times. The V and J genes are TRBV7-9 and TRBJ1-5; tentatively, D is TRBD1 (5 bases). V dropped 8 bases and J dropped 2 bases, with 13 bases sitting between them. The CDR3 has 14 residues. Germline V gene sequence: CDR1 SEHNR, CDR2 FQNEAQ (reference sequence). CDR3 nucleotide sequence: TGTGCCAGCCAGGGCCCTGGGGGCAATCAGCCCCAGCATTTT. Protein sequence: CASQGPGGNQPQHF.

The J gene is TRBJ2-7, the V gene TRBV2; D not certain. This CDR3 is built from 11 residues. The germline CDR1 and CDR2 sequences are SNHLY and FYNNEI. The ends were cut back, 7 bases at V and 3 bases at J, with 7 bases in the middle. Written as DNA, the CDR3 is TGTGCCAGCATGGGCCGCTACGAGCAGTACTTC. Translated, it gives CASMGRYEQYF.

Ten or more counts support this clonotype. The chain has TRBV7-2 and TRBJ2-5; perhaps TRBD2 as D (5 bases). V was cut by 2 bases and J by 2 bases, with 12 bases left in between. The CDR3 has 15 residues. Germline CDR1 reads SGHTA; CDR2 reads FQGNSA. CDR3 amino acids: CASSLYPGIQETQYF. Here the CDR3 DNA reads TGTGCCAGCAGCTTATATCCGGGGATTCAAGAGACCCAGTACTTC.

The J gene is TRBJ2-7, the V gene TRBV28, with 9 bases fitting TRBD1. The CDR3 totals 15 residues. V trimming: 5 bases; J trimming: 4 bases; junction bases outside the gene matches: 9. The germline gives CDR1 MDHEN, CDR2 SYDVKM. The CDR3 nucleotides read TGTGCCAGCAGTCCGTCCCCGGGACAGGGTTACGAGCAGTACTTC. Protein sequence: CASSPSPGQGYEQYF. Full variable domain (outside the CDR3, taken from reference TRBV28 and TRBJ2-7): DVKVTQSSRYLVKRTGEKVFLECVQDMDHENMFWYRQDPGLGLRLIYFSYDVKMKEKGDIPEGYSVSREKKERFSLILESASTNQTSMYLCASSPSPGQGYEQYFGPGTRLTVT.

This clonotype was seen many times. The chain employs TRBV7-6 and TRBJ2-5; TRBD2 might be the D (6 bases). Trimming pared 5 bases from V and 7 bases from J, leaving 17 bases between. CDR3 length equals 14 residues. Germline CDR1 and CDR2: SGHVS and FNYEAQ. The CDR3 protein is CASSTSGPDLTQYF. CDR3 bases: TGTGCCAGCAGCACCAGCGGGCCGGATCTGACCCAGTACTTC. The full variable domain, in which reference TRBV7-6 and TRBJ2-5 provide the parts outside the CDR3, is GAGVSQSPRYKVTKRGQDVALRCDPISGHVSLYWYRQALGQGPEFLTYFNYEAQQDKSGLPNDRFSAERPEGSISTLTIQRTEQRDSAMYRCASSTSGPDLTQYFGPGTRLLVL.

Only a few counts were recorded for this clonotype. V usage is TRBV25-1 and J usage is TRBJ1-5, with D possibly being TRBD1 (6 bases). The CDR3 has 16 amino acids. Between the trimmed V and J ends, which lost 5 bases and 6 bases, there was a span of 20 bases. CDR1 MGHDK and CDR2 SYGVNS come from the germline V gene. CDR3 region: CASSPSGQGLIQPQHF. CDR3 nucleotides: TGTGCCAGCAGTCCTTCGGGGCAGGGGCTAATTCAGCCCCAGCATTTT.

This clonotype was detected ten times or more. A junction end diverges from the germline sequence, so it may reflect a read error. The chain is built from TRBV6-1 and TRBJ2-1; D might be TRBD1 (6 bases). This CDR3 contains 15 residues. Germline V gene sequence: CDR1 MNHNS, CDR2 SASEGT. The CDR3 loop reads CASSEARGSNNEQFF. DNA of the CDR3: TGTGCCAGCAGTGAAGCCAGGGGCTCCAACAATGAGCAGTTCTTC.

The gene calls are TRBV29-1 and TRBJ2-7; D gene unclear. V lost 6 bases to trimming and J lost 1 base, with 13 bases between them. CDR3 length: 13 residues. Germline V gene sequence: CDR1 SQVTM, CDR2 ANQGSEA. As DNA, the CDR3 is TGCAGCGTCGCTCTTGGGATTTCCTACGAGCAGTACTTC. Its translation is CSVALGISYEQYF.